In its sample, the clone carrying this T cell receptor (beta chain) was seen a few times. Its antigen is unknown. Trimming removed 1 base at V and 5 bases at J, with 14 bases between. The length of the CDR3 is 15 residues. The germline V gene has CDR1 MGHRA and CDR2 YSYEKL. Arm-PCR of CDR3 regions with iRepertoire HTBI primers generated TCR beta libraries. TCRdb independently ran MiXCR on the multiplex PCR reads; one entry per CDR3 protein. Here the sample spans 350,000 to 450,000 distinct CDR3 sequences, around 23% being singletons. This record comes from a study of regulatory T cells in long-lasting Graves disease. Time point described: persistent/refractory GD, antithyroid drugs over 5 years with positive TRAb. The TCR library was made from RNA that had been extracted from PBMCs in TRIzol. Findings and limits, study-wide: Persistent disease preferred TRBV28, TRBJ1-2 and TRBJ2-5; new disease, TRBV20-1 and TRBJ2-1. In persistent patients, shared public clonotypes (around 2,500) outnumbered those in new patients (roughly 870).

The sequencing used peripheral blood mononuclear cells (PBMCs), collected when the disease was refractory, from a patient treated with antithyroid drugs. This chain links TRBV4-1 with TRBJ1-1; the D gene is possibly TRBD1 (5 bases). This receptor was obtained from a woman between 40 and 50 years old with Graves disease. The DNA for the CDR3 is TGCGCCAGCAGCCAAGTCTTAAGGGGAAGAACTGAAGCTTTCTTT. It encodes CASSQVLRGRTEAFF.